Listed below are T cell receptor beta chains from one sample, sequenced in a study of cytomegalovirus exposure and HLA in healthy donors. Libraries were prepared by immunoSEQ multiplex PCR; TCRdb keeps only in-frame clonotypes and omits some of them. The data contain 97,000 or so clones, 87% of them singletons. Sequencing used PBMCs. The receptors here all came from a woman aged 25 to 39 in good health and CMV-seronegative. The CDR3 runs from the conserved cysteine through the conserved F or W. A D gene is named only where the DNA matches it firmly. Some rows mark clone size as missing; the rest say once, few, many or name a class of expanded clone.

clone size,D gene,V gene,J gene,CDR3 protein,CDR3 DNA
-,-,TRBV6-5,TRBJ2-2,CASSYLRNTGELFF,TGTGCCAGCAGTTATCTTCGGAACACCGGGGAGCTGTTTTTT
-,-,TRBV10-3,TRBJ2-2,CAIFSRGELFF,TGTGCCATCTTCTCTCGCGGGGAGCTGTTTTTT
-,TRBD1,TRBV6-5,TRBJ2-2,CASSYGTGSTGELFF,TGTGCCAGCAGTTACGGGACAGGGAGTACCGGGGAGCTGTTTTTT
-,TRBD2,TRBV7-6,TRBJ2-7,CASSGGVGEQYF,TGTGCCAGCTCGGGAGGCGTCGGCGAGCAGTACTTC
-,TRBD1,TRBV19,TRBJ1-5,CASSVRGNNQPQHF,TGTGCCAGTAGTGTCAGGGGGAACAATCAGCCCCAGCATTTT
-,-,TRBV7-3,TRBJ1-6,CASSLILNSPLHF,TGTGCCAGCAGCTTAATCCTTAATTCACCCCTCCACTTT
once,-,TRBV9,TRBJ2-3,CASSVVGSDTDTQYF,TGTGCCAGCAGCGTAGTGGGCAGTGACACAGATACGCAGTATTTT
-,-,TRBV21-1,TRBJ2-1,CASRIPSGFYNEQFF,TGTGCCAGCAGAATCCCTAGCGGATTCTACAATGAGCAGTTCTTC
-,TRBD1,TRBV7-9,TRBJ1-2,CASSLGTGGDLGYTF,TGTGCCAGCAGCTTAGGAACAGGGGGTGATCTAGGCTACACCTTC
few,-,TRBV5-1,TRBJ1-6,CASSPGHNSPLHF,TGCGCCAGCAGCCCAGGACACAATTCACCCCTCCACTTT
-,-,TRBV6-5,TRBJ2-7,CASSASRDIYEQYF,TGTGCCAGCAGTGCGTCCCGGGACATCTACGAGCAGTACTTC
-,-,TRBV18,TRBJ1-1,CASTLGQGNTEAFF,TGTGCCAGCACGTTAGGTCAGGGTAACACTGAAGCTTTCTTT
-,-,TRBV7-9,TRBJ1-5,CASSPRENQPQHF,TGTGCCAGCAGCCCCAGGGAAAATCAGCCCCAGCATTTT
-,-,TRBV4-3,TRBJ2-2,CASSRPSGGAGTGELFF,TGCGCCAGCAGCCGCCCATCTGGGGGGGCAGGGACCGGGGAGCTGTTTTTT
few,-,TRBV4-1,TRBJ2-7,CASSQVGGLGYEQYF,TGCGCCAGCAGCCAAGTTGGAGGGTTGGGATACGAGCAGTACTTC
-,-,TRBV9,TRBJ1-1,CASSKRGMNTEAFF,TGTGCCAGCAGCAAAAGGGGGATGAACACTGAAGCTTTCTTT
-,-,TRBV15,TRBJ2-5,CATSRAGVIETQYF,TGTGCCACCAGCAGAGCAGGGGTGATAGAGACCCAGTACTTC
-,-,TRBV19,TRBJ2-3,CASSNRGEGTTDTQYF,TGTGCCAGTAGTAATAGGGGGGAGGGGACGACAGATACGCAGTATTTT
-,TRBD2,TRBV5-1,TRBJ2-1,CASRAGLADYNEQFF,TGCGCCAGCAGGGCCGGGCTAGCGGACTACAATGAGCAGTTCTTC
-,-,TRBV9,TRBJ2-7,CASSGGRGYEQYF,TGTGCCAGCAGTGGAGGAAGAGGATACGAGCAGTACTTC
-,TRBD2,TRBV18,TRBJ2-5,CASSPGGQETQYF,TGTGCCAGCTCACCGGGAGGGCAGGAGACCCAGTACTTC
-,TRBD1,TRBV7-9,TRBJ1-5,CASSPGQGKSNQPQHF,TGTGCCAGCAGCCCTGGACAGGGTAAGAGCAATCAGCCCCAGCATTTT
-,TRBD2,TRBV19,TRBJ2-2,CASSPSTGYARGGTGELFF,TGTGCCAGTAGTCCCTCGACAGGATATGCCCGGGGGGGCACCGGGGAGCTGTTTTTT
-,TRBD1,TRBV11-2,TRBJ1-2,CASSFRTGETYGYTF,TGTGCCAGCAGCTTCAGGACAGGAGAGACTTATGGCTACACCTTC
-,TRBD1,TRBV19,TRBJ2-2,CASSSGTGGGGELFF,TGTGCCAGTAGTAGCGGGACAGGGGGCGGCGGGGAGCTGTTTTTT
-,TRBD1,TRBV4-1,TRBJ1-4,CASSQSQGQGPNEKLFF,TGCGCCAGCAGCCAATCCCAGGGACAGGGTCCTAATGAAAAACTGTTTTTT
once,-,TRBV6-5,TRBJ1-2,CASRITGGFDGYTF,TGTGCCAGCAGGATAACGGGGGGGTTTGATGGCTACACCTTC
-,-,TRBV10-3,TRBJ2-5,CAISDIRETQYF,TGTGCCATCAGTGATATCAGGGAGACCCAGTACTTC
-,TRBD2,TRBV5-4,TRBJ2-3,CASSRTSGSTDTQYF,TGTGCCAGCAGCCGGACTAGCGGAAGCACAGATACGCAGTATTTT
once,-,TRBV5-1,TRBJ2-2,CASKGVAGELFF,TGCGCCAGCAAGGGAGTGGCCGGGGAGCTGTTTTTT
-,TRBD2,TRBV27,TRBJ2-1,CASSLTSGQYNEQFF,TGTGCCAGCAGTTTGACTAGCGGTCAGTACAATGAGCAGTTCTTC
-,-,TRBV2,TRBJ2-6,CASSYNQGSGANVLTF,TGTGCCAGCAGTTATAACCAGGGGTCCGGGGCCAACGTCCTGACTTTC
-,-,TRBV28,TRBJ2-5,CASSLVVGETQYF,TGTGCCAGCAGTTTAGTCGTCGGAGAGACCCAGTACTTC
-,TRBD2,TRBV29-1,TRBJ2-7,CSVEAPGGGYEQYF,TGCAGCGTTGAAGCCCCGGGGGGAGGTTACGAGCAGTACTTC
-,-,TRBV19,TRBJ1-5,CASSIGELGPQHF,TGTGCCAGTAGTATCGGGGAACTGGGGCCCCAGCATTTT
-,-,TRBV2,TRBJ1-5,CASSVRSRAGEPQHF,TGTGCCAGCAGTGTCCGGTCACGGGCGGGGGAGCCCCAGCATTTT
-,-,TRBV28,TRBJ2-7,CASSLPGFGAEQYF,TGTGCCAGCAGTTTACCGGGGTTCGGCGCCGAGCAGTACTTC
-,-,TRBV4-1,TRBJ2-1,CASSQDVNEQFF,TGCGCCAGCAGCCAAGACGTCAATGAGCAGTTCTTC
-,-,TRBV10-2,TRBJ1-2,CASRTLASSYGYTF,TGCGCCAGCAGGACCTTAGCAAGCAGCTATGGCTACACCTTC
-,TRBD1,TRBV6-4,TRBJ1-5,CASSRTGGGNQPQHF,TGTGCCAGCAGCCGGACAGGGGGGGGAAATCAGCCCCAGCATTTT
-,-,TRBV6-6,TRBJ1-5,CASTLQAVNNQPQHF,TGTGCCAGCACCCTACAGGCAGTCAACAATCAGCCCCAGCATTTT
once,TRBD1,TRBV4-3,TRBJ2-2,CASSQELGTGVVTGELFF,TGCGCCAGCAGCCAAGAACTTGGGACAGGGGTGGTTACCGGGGAGCTGTTTTTT
-,TRBD1,TRBV5-1,TRBJ1-2,CASARTGDGYTF,TGCGCCAGCGCCAGGACAGGGGATGGCTACACCTTC
-,TRBD2,TRBV6-1,TRBJ2-1,CASSESGGAYNEQFF,TGTGCCAGCAGTGAATCGGGGGGTGCCTACAATGAGCAGTTCTTC